This T cell receptor (beta chain) was identified during a study of T cell responses to AZD1222 COVID-19 vaccine. Study-wide findings and caveats: CD4 TCRs covered the whole spike, strongest at regions 160-218 and 743-854. Receipt of two AZD1222 doses was followed by a rise in Spike-specific TCR breadth and depth.

In regard to this clone: Its cognate antigen is unknown.

Sequencing used immunoSEQ multiplex PCR; TCRdb keeps in-frame clones, though not all of them. The repertoire holds about 110,000 clones, with 87% as singletons. This TCR derives from an adult who received the AZD1222 COVID-19 vaccine. Sequencing was performed on peripheral blood, taken 28 days after the second AZD1222 dose.

CDR3 sequence: CASSLIGRGRQETQYF. CDR3 coding DNA: TGTGCCAGCAGCCTGATTGGCAGGGGTCGTCAAGAGACCCAGTACTTC. The chain employs TRBV7-3 and TRBJ2-5; D possibly corresponds to TRBD1 (6 bases). V gave up 5 bases and J gave up 2 bases, with 18 bases separating them. Per the germline V gene, CDR1 is SGHTA and CDR2 is FQGTGA. This CDR3 region has 16 residues.